The entry that follows covers one TCR beta chain sequence. Germline CDR1 and CDR2: SQVTM and ANQGSEA. The CDR3 contains 13 residues. V lost 4 bases and J 7 bases, leaving 16 bases between the germline ends. Profiled with immunoSEQ multiplex PCR; TCRdb holds only in-frame clones, not every one. The sample carries approximately 400,000 clones, 80% to 95% recorded once. Self-reported history from a screening survey and questionnaire set each donor's cohort. This specimen belongs to a study of blood T cell repertoires in COVID-19. About the research overall: The analysed material was cDNA or gDNA that came from T cells, B-cell-depleted T cells, or PBMCs.

This sequence joins TRBV29-1 and TRBJ1-2; D is ambiguous. Input material: PBMCs or T cells enriched from blood (not recorded which). The sequence was collected from a woman aged 40 to 50 who had been exposed to COVID-19. The CDR3 reads CSVAKEGYSGYTF. The CDR3, as DNA: TGCAGCGTTGCCAAGGAGGGTTACTCTGGCTACACCTTC.